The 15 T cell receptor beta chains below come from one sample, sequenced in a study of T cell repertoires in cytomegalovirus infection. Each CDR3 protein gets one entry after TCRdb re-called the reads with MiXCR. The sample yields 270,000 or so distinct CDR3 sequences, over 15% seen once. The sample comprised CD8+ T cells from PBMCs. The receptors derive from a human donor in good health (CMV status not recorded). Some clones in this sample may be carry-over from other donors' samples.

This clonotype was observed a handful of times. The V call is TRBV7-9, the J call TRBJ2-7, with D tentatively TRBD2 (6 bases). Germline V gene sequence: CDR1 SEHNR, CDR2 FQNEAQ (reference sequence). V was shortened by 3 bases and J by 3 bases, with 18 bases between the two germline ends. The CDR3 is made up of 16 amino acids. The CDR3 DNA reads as TGTGCCAGCAGCTTCCCTCCGGCGGGGCAGATCTACGAGCAGTACTTC. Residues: CASSFPPAGQIYEQYF. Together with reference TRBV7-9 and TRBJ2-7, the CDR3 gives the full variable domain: DTGVSQNPRHKITKRGQNVTFRCDPISEHNRLYWYRQTLGQGPEFLTYFQNEAQLEKSRLLSDRFSAERPKGSFSTLEIQRTEQGDSAMYLCASSFPPAGQIYEQYFGPGTRLTVT.

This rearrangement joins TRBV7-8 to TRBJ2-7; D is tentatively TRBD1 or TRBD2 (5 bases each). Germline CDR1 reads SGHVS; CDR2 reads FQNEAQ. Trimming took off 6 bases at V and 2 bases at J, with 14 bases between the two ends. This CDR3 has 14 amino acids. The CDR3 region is CASSPAEGPYEQYF. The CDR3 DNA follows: TGTGCCAGCAGTCCAGCCGAGGGGCCCTACGAGCAGTACTTC.

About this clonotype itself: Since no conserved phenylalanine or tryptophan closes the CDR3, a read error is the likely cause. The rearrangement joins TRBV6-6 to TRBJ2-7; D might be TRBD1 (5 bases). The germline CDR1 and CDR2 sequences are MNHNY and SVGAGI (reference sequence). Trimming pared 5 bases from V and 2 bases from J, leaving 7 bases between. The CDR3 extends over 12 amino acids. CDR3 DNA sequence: TGTGCCAGCAGTCAAGGGGCCTACGAGCAGTACCTC. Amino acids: CASSQGAYEQYL.

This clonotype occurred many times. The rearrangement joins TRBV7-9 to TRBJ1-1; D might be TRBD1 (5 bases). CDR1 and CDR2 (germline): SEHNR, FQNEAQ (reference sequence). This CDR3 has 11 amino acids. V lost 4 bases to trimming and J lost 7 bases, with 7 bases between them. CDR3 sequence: CASSWDGEAFF. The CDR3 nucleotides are TGTGCCAGCAGCTGGGACGGTGAAGCTTTCTTT.

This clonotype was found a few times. The CDR3 spells CSARPAGMGEQYF. The CDR3 DNA follows: TGCAGTGCTAGGCCAGCGGGGATGGGGGAGCAGTACTTC. The J gene is TRBJ2-7, the V gene TRBV20-1; the match to TRBD2 covers 7 bases. Germline CDR1 and CDR2: DFQATT and SNEGSKA (reference sequence). V lost 3 bases and J lost 7; bases outside the gene matches: 9. The CDR3 is made up of 13 amino acids.

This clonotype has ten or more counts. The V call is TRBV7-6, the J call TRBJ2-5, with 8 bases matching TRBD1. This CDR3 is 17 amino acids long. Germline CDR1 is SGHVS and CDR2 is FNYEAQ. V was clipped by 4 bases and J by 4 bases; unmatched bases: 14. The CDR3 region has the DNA TGTGCCAGCAGCTCATCGGGACAGGCCGATTTCCGAGAGACCCAGTACTTC. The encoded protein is CASSSSGQADFRETQYF.

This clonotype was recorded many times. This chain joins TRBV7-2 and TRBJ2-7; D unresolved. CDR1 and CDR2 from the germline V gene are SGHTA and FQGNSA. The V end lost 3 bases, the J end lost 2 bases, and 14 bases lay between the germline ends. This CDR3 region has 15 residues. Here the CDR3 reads CASSFTAPGPYEQYF. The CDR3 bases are TGTGCCAGCAGCTTCACAGCGCCCGGTCCCTACGAGCAGTACTTC.

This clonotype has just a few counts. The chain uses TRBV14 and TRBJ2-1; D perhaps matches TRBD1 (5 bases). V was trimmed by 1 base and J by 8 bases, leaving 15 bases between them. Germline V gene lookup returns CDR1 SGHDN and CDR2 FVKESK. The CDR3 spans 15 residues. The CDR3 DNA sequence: TGTGCCAGCAGCCAAGGGGGCTACCCTTATCATGAGCAGTTCTTC. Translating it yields CASSQGGYPYHEQFF.

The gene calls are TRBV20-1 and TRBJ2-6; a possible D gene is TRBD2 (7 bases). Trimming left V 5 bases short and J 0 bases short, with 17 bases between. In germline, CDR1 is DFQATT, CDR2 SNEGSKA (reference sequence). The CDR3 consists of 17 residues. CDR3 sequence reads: CSARGWGGSSGANVLTF. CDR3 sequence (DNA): TGCAGTGCTCGGGGGTGGGGGGGCAGCTCTGGGGCCAACGTCCTGACTTTC.

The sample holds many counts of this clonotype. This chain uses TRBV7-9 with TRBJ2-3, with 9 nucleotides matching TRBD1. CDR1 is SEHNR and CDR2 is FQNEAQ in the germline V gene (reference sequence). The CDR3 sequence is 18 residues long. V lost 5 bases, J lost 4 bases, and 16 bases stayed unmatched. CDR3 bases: TGTGCCAGCAGCCGGGGACAGGGTGGTTTGAAAGGGTCAGATACGCAGTATTTT. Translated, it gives CASSRGQGGLKGSDTQYF.

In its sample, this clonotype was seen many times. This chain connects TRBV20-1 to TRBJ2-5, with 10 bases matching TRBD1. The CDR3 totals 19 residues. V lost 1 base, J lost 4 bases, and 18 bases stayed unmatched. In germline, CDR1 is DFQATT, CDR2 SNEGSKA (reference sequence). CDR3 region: CSARGPLIPGQGTSETQYF. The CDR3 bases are TGCAGTGCTAGAGGTCCTCTAATACCGGGACAGGGGACCTCAGAGACCCAGTACTTC.

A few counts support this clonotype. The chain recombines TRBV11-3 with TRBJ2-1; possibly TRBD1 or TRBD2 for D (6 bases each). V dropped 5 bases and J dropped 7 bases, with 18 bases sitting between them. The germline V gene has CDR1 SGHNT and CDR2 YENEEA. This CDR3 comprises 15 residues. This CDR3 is CASSPGSGGTNEQFF. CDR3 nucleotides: TGTGCCAGCAGCCCCGGGAGTGGGGGCACTAATGAGCAGTTCTTC.

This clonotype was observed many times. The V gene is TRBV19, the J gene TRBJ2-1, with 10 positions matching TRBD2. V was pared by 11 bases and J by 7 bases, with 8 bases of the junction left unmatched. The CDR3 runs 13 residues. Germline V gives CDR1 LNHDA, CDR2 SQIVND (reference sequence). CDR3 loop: CAAGTSEFNEQFF. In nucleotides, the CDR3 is TGTGCCGCCGGGACTAGCGAATTTAATGAGCAGTTCTTC.

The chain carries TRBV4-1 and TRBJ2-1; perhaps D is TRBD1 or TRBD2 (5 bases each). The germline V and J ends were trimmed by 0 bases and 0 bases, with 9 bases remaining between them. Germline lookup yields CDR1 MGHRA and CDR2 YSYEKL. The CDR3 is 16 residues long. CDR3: CASSQDPGPSYNEQFF. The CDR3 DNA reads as TGCGCCAGCAGCCAAGATCCGGGGCCCTCCTACAATGAGCAGTTCTTC.

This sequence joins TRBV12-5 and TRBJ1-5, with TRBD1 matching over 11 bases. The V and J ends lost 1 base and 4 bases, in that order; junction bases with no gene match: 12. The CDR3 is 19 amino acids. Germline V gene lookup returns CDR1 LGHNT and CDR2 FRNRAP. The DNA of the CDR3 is TGTGCTAGTGGTTTGGCTACCCCGGGACAGGGGGATCTTAATCAGCCCCAGCATTTT. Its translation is CASGLATPGQGDLNQPQHF.